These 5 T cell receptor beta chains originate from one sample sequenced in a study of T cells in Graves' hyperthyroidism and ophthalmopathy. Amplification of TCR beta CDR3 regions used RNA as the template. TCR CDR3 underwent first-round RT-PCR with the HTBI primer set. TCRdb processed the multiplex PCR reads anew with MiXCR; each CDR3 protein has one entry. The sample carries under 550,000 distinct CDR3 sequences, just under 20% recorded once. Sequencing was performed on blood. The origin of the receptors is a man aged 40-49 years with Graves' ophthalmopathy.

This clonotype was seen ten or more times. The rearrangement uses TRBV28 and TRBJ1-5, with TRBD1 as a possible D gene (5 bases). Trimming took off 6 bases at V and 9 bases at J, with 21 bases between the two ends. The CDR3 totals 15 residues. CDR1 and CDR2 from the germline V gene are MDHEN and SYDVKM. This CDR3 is CASRDGAAGVRPQHF. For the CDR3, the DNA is TGTGCCAGCAGGGACGGGGCGGCCGGGGTAAGGCCCCAGCATTTT. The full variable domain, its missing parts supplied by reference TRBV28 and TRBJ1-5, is DVKVTQSSRYLVKRTGEKVFLECVQDMDHENMFWYRQDPGLGLRLIYFSYDVKMKEKGDIPEGYSVSREKKERFSLILESASTNQTSMYLCASRDGAAGVRPQHFGDGTRLSIL.

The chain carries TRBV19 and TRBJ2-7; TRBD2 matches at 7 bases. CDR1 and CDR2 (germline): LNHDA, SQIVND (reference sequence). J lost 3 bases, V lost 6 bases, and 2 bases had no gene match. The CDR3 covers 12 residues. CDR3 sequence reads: CASSKRGYEQYF. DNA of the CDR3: TGTGCCAGTAGCAAGCGGGGCTACGAGCAGTACTTC. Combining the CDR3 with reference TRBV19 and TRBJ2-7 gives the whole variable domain DGGITQSPKYLFRKEGQNVTLSCEQNLNHDAMYWYRQDPGQGLRLIYYSQIVNDFQKGDIAEGYSVSREKKESFPLTVTSAQKNPTAFYLCASSKRGYEQYFGPGTRLTVT.

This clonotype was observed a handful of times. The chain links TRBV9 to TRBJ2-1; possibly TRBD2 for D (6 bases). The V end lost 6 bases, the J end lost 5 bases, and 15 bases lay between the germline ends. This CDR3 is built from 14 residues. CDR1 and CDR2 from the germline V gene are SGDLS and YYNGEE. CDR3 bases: TGTGCCAGCAATCGGAGGGGCGACGACAATGAGCAGTTCTTC. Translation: CASNRRGDDNEQFF. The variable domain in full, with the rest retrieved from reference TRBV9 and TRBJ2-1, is DSGVTQTPKHLITATGQRVTLRCSPRSGDLSVYWYQQSLDQGLQFLIQYYNGEERAKGNILERFSAQQFPDLHSELNLSSLELGDSALYFCASNRRGDDNEQFFGPGTRLTVL.

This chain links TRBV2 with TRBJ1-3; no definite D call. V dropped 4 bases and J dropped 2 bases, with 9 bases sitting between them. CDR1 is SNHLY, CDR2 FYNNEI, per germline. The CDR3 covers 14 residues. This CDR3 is CASSVGGTGNTIYF. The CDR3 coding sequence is TGTGCCAGCAGTGTGGGAGGAACTGGAAACACCATATATTTT.

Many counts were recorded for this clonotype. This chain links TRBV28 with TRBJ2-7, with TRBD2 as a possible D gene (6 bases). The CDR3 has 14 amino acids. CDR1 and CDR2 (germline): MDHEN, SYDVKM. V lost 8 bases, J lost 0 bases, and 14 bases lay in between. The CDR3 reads CASGERASSYEQYF. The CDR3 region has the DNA TGTGCCAGCGGAGAGCGGGCGAGCTCCTACGAGCAGTACTTC.